This note documents a single T cell receptor beta chain sequence. Germline CDR1 is MGHRA and CDR2 is YSYEKL. The CDR3 runs 15 residues. The V segment lost 2 bases and the J segment 4 bases; nucleotides outside the gene matches: 6. Per the study methods: Researchers report that nucleated cell counts were estimated from reference gene primer amplification. Clones were read by immunoSEQ multiplex PCR, and TCRdb kept only the in-frame ones, dropping some. D and trimming come from the DNA, and the V and J calls and clone size come from that table. Of roughly 130,000 clones detected, 65% to 85% appear once; the ten largest clones hold around 9%. The data stem from a study of blood T cell repertoires in COVID-19. Across the study: The United States, Italy and Spain supplied acute and convalescent COVID-19 samples.

Seattle-derived patients entered the study during active infection and were followed longitudinally. The sample consisted of peripheral blood. The receptor was derived from a man aged 25-45 years with COVID-19, enrolled during active disease. The chain couples TRBV4-1 to TRBJ2-3, with 7 bases that match TRBD2. CDR3 sequence: CASSQMGGVADTQYF. The CDR3, as DNA: TGCGCCAGCAGCCAAATGGGGGGGGTGGCAGATACGCAGTATTTT.